This T cell receptor beta chain appears in the sequencing data of a study of T cell changes during pregnancy in multiple sclerosis. Using immunoSEQ multiplex PCR, the repertoire was profiled, and TCRdb retains in-frame clones only, with some absent. The sample records tens of thousands of clones, around 90% being singletons. The CDR3 is 13 residues long. V was cut by 4 bases and J by 1 base, with 7 bases left in between. The germline CDR1 and CDR2 sequences are LNHDA and SQIVND (reference sequence). The V call is TRBV19, the J call TRBJ2-5; D is possibly TRBD1 (6 bases). The receptor was isolated from a female donor with multiple sclerosis, enrolled in a pregnancy study. Sequences were derived from peripheral blood, sampled in the first trimester of pregnancy. The CDR3 nucleotides are TGTGCCAGTAGTAAGGACAGCCAAGAGACCCAGTACTTC. Amino acids: CASSKDSQETQYF.